These 13 T cell receptor beta chains share one sample of origin, sequenced in a study of blood T cell repertoires in COVID-19 (dated by TCRdb to 2019 to 2021). Library method: the immunoSEQ multiplex PCR assay. TCRdb's version of the immuneACCESS table is confined to in-frame rearrangements and falls short of the full clone set. An unresolved V gene accounts for under half of the shortfall where checked; the remainder is of unknown origin. The sample contains around 140,000 clones, about four fifths of them found a single time. The ten largest clones represent approximately 3.5% of the sample. Material for sequencing was peripheral blood. These receptors all come from a man in his 70s who had recovered from COVID-19.

V and J are TRBV4-3 and TRBJ1-2; D ambiguous. The CDR3 totals 15 residues. Germline CDR1 LGHNA, CDR2 YSLEER. The V end was cut by 0 bases, the J end by 4 bases, with 12 bases between. DNA of the CDR3: TGCGCCAGCAGCCAAGATGGGCAGGCGCCCTATGGCTACACCTTC. Translated: CASSQDGQAPYGYTF.

The V gene is TRBV5-1, the J gene TRBJ2-1; 7 bases fit TRBD2. V lost 4 bases and J lost 6; bases outside the gene matches: 10. This CDR3 region has 15 residues. The germline gives CDR1 SGHRS, CDR2 YFSETQ. This CDR3 reads CASSPDGGSPNEQFF. CDR3 in DNA: TGCGCCAGCAGCCCCGACGGCGGGAGTCCCAATGAGCAGTTCTTC.

This clone was detected only a few times. This rearrangement joins TRBV7-2 to TRBJ1-4, with 12 bases fitting TRBD1. V gave up 5 bases and J gave up 8 bases; unmatched junction bases: 6. Germline V gene sequence: CDR1 SGHTA, CDR2 FQGNSA. This CDR3 comprises 15 residues. DNA of the CDR3: TGTGCCAGCAGCAATTGGGACAGGGGGCAAGAAAAACTGTTTTTT. This codes for CASSNWDRGQEKLFF.

The chain links TRBV30 to TRBJ2-1; 8 bases match TRBD1. The CDR3 extends over 14 amino acids. V lost 2 bases and J lost 7; bases outside the gene matches: 7. Germline V lookup: CDR1 GTSNPN, CDR2 SVGIG (reference sequence). The DNA of the CDR3 is TGTGCCTGGAGTTGGCAGGGGGCGGATAATGAGCAGTTCTTC. Encoded protein: CAWSWQGADNEQFF.

CDR3 region: CASSLRVQETQYF. CDR3 nucleotides: TGTGCCAGCAGCTTACGGGTTCAAGAGACCCAGTACTTC. V and J are TRBV7-3 and TRBJ2-5; D is unclear. CDR1 and CDR2 (germline): SGHTA, FQGTGA. Trimming stripped 2 bases from V and 2 bases from J, with 6 bases between. This CDR3 is 13 amino acids long.

The rearrangement links TRBV5-4 to TRBJ1-2; maybe TRBD1 (6 bases). The CDR3 is 14 amino acids. Trimming stripped 2 bases from V and 6 bases from J, with 14 bases between. Looked up from germline, CDR1 is SGHNT and CDR2 is YYREEE (reference sequence). The CDR3 loop reads CASSFRGGGDGYTF. In nucleotides, the CDR3 is TGTGCCAGCAGCTTCCGTGGGGGCGGCGATGGCTACACCTTC.

This rearrangement joins TRBV6-5 to TRBJ2-1, with a tentative D call TRBD2 (5 bases). CDR1 MNHEY and CDR2 SVGAGI come from the germline V gene. Trimming shortened V by 8 bases and J by 5 bases, and 19 bases separated the two germline ends. This CDR3 contains 15 residues. CDR3 protein: CASRELSGRNNEQFF. In nucleotides, the CDR3 is TGTGCCAGCCGGGAATTATCTGGACGAAACAATGAGCAGTTCTTC.

This clone was counted only a few times. The DNA of the CDR3 is TGTGCCAGCTCACCTAATACAGGGAGCTCCTACGAGCAGTACTTC. It specifies CASSPNTGSSYEQYF. The rearrangement joins TRBV18 to TRBJ2-7; D possibly corresponds to TRBD1 (6 bases). Trimming removed 3 bases at V and 0 bases at J, with 12 bases between. The germline V gene has CDR1 KGHSH and CDR2 LQKENI. The CDR3 spans 15 residues.

The chain recombines TRBV5-8 with TRBJ2-1; 9 positions match TRBD1. CDR3 length: 14 amino acids. V was clipped by 2 bases and J by 7 bases; unmatched bases: 4. Germline assignment: CDR1 SGHTS and CDR2 YDEGEE. The CDR3 spells CASSFRDRENEQFF. For the CDR3, the DNA is TGTGCCAGCAGCTTCCGGGACAGGGAAAATGAGCAGTTCTTC.

The chain joins TRBV5-4 to TRBJ2-3; 8 bases agree with TRBD2. Trimming removed 4 bases from V and 3 bases from J; junction bases left unmatched: 19. Per the germline V gene, CDR1 is SGHNT and CDR2 is YYREEE (reference sequence). This CDR3 comprises 19 residues. Here the CDR3 reads CASSPEQIRAGASTDTQYF. The DNA of the CDR3 is TGTGCCAGCAGCCCCGAGCAGATAAGAGCGGGAGCGTCGACAGATACGCAGTATTTT.

A word on this clone: The germline gene is not matched at one end of the junction; a read error may be the cause. The chain has TRBV24-1 and TRBJ2-3; a possible D gene is TRBD1 (5 bases). Per the germline V gene, CDR1 is KGHDR and CDR2 is SFDVKD. The CDR3 covers 13 residues. CDR3 protein: CATSGAFTDTQYF. As DNA, the CDR3 is TGTGCCACGAGTGGGGCCTTCACAGATACGCAGTATTTT.

The chain recombines TRBV6-5 with TRBJ2-7, with D possibly matching TRBD2 (5 bases). Deletions cut 5 bases from V and 4 bases from J, with 15 bases between. The CDR3 has 14 amino acids. Germline V gene sequence: CDR1 MNHEY, CDR2 SVGAGI. DNA for the CDR3: TGTGCCAGCAGTATTACCGGGGTCGGGTACGAGCAGTACTTC. It specifies CASSITGVGYEQYF.

J is TRBJ2-1 and V is TRBV27; D not certain. Per germline, CDR1 MNHEY and CDR2 SMNVEV (reference sequence). Trimming stripped 6 bases from V and 0 bases from J, with 12 bases between. This CDR3 has 15 residues. CDR3 protein: CASRTNPSSYNEQFF. DNA for the CDR3: TGTGCCAGCAGGACAAATCCGAGCTCCTACAATGAGCAGTTCTTC.